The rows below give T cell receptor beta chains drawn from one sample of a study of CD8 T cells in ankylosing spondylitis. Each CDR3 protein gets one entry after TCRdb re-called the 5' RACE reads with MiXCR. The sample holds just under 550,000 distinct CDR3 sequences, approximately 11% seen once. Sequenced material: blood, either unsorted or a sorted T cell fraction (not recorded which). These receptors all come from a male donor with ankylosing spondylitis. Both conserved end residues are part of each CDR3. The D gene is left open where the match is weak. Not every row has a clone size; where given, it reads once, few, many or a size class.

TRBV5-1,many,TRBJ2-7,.,CASSQQGYEQYF,TGCGCCAGCAGCCAACAGGGCTACGAGCAGTACTTC
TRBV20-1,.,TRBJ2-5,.,CSASVRETQYF,TGCAGTGCCTCAGTAAGAGAGACCCAGTACTTC
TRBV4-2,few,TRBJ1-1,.,CASRPRGNTEAFF,TGTGCCAGCAGACCCAGGGGGAACACTGAAGCTTTCTTT
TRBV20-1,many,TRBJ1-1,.,CSARGGMNTEAFF,TGCAGTGCTAGAGGGGGAATGAACACTGAAGCTTTCTTT
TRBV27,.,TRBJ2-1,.,CASSHRRGGEQFF,TGTGCCAGCAGTCACCGGCGGGGCGGCGAGCAGTTCTTC
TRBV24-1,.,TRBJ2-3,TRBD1,CATSDWTGEADTQYF,TGTGCCACCAGTGATTGGACAGGGGAGGCAGATACGCAGTATTTT
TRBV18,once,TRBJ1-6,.,CASSPGHGSPLHF,TGTGCCAGCTCACCGGGGCACGGTTCACCCCTCCACTTT
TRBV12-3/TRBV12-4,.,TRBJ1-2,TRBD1,CASSRTARTGGGYTF,TGTGCCAGCAGTCGCACCGCACGGACAGGGGGTGGCTACACCTTC
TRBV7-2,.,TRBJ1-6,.,CASSLSGEGSPLHF,TGTGCCAGCAGCTTATCAGGGGAGGGTTCACCCCTCCACTTT
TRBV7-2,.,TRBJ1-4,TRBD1,CASSLAGQGREKLFF,TGTGCCAGCAGCTTAGCCGGACAGGGGCGCGAAAAACTGTTTTTT
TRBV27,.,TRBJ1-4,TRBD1,CASTRQGTGNEKLFF,TGTGCCAGCACCCGACAGGGGACGGGAAATGAAAAACTGTTTTTT
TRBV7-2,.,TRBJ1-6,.,CASSLEPGVPLHF,TGTGCCAGCAGCTTAGAGCCGGGCGTCCCCCTCCACTTT
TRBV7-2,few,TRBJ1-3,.,CASSLRKALSGNTIYF,TGTGCCAGCAGCTTAAGGAAAGCCCTCTCTGGAAACACCATATATTTT
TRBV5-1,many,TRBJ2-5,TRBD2,CASSLGPSGQETQYF,TGCGCCAGCAGCTTAGGTCCTAGCGGACAAGAGACCCAGTACTTC
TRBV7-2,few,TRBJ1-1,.,CASSLGFGGTPGRAFF,TGTGCCAGCAGCTTAGGGTTCGGCGGGACCCCGGGACGAGCTTTCTTT
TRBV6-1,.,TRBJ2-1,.,CASFLVASSYNEQFF,TGTGCCAGCTTCCTGGTTGCAAGCTCCTACAATGAGCAGTTCTTC
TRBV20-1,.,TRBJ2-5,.,CSVRAQETQYF,TGCAGTGTGCGGGCCCAAGAGACCCAGTACTTC
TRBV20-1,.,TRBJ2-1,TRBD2,CSADLAGVSYEQFF,TGCAGTGCTGACCTAGCGGGAGTCTCCTACGAGCAGTTCTTC
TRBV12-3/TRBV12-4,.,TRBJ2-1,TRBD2,CASSKITSGLFHNEQFF,TGTGCCAGCAGTAAAATTACTAGCGGTCTTTTCCACAATGAGCAGTTCTTC
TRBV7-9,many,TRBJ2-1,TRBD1,CASSLTGGEQFF,TGTGCCAGCAGCTTAACAGGGGGTGAGCAGTTCTTC
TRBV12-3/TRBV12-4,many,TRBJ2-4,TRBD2,CASSLSGEGEGNIQYF,TGTGCCAGCAGTTTAAGCGGTGAAGGGGAGGGAAACATTCAGTACTTC
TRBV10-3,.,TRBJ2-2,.,CAISESVRGTTGELFF,TGTGCCATCAGTGAGTCGGTGAGGGGAACAACCGGGGAGCTGTTTTTT
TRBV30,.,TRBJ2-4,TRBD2,CAWSRTSKNIQYF,TGTGCCTGGAGTCGGACTAGCAAAAACATTCAGTACTTC
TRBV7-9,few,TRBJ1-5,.,CASAQDYEPQHF,TGTGCCAGCGCCCAGGATTATGAGCCCCAGCATTTT
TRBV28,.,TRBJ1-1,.,CASSLVDSRRNTEAFF,TGTGCCAGCAGTTTAGTCGACAGCCGAAGGAACACTGAAGCTTTCTTT
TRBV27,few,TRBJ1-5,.,CASSWDSSQPQHF,TGTGCCAGCAGTTGGGACTCTAGTCAGCCCCAGCATTTT
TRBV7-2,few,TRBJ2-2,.,CASSPQGLHTGELFF,TGTGCCAGCAGCCCTCAGGGACTCCACACCGGGGAGCTGTTTTTT
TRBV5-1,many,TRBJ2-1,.,CASRADSTIYNEQFF,TGCGCCAGCAGGGCTGATTCGACGATCTACAATGAGCAGTTCTTC
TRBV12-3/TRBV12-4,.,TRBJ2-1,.,CASSLTVGLYEQFF,TGTGCCAGCAGTTTAACGGTCGGGCTCTATGAGCAGTTCTTC
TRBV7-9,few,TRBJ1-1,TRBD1,CAQGGGRGPTEAFF,TGTGCCCAAGGGGGGGGCAGGGGGCCCACTGAAGCTTTCTTT
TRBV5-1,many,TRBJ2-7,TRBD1,CASSPGQGIQYEQYF,TGCGCCAGCAGCCCGGGACAGGGGATCCAATACGAGCAGTACTTC
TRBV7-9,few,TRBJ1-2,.,CASSHAGGGYTF,TGTGCCAGCAGCCATGCCGGAGGGGGCTACACCTTC
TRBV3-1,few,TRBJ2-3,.,CASSESRGLNTQYF,TGTGCCAGCAGCGAATCGAGGGGTCTGAATACGCAGTATTTT
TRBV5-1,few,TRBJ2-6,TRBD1,CASSLFGQGSGANVLTF,TGCGCCAGCAGCTTGTTCGGACAGGGGTCTGGGGCCAACGTCCTGACTTTC
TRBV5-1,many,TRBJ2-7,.,CASSSLSLTYEQYF,TGCGCCAGCAGCTCTCTTTCCCTTACCTACGAGCAGTACTTC
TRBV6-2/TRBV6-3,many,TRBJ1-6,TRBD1,CASSRQGNSPLHF,TGTGCCAGCAGTCGACAGGGGAATTCACCCCTCCACTTT
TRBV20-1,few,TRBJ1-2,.,CSARVSQGYGYTF,TGCAGTGCTAGAGTCTCACAGGGCTATGGCTACACCTTC
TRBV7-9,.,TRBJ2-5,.,CASSWDSVKETQYF,TGTGCCAGCAGCTGGGATAGCGTAAAGGAGACCCAGTACTTC
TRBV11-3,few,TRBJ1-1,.,CASSAGSGRDTEAFF,TGTGCCAGCAGCGCAGGGTCAGGGAGGGACACTGAAGCTTTCTTT
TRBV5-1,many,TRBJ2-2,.,CASSLRGENTGELFF,TGCGCCAGCAGCTTGAGGGGAGAGAACACCGGGGAGCTGTTTTTT
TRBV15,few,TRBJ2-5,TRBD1,CATRSTGKETQYF,TGTGCCACCAGGTCGACAGGGAAAGAGACCCAGTACTTC